Presented here are 13 T cell receptor beta chains from one specimen sequenced in a study of blood T cell repertoires in COVID-19. TCRdb's copy holds only in-frame clones and misses some; the assay was immunoSEQ multiplex PCR. The sample has 200,000 to 250,000 clones, approximately 84% seen once. Sequencing used PBMCs or T cells enriched from blood (not recorded which). The receptors stem from a man in his forties who had recovered from COVID-19.

This chain connects TRBV9 to TRBJ1-2; the match to TRBD1 covers 7 bases. CDR1 and CDR2 (germline): SGDLS, YYNGEE. Losses at the gene ends were 4 bases for V and 5 bases for J; bases not matched to a gene: 14. This CDR3 has 16 residues. The chain's CDR3 is CASSLGTEQQGYGYTF. In nucleotides, the CDR3 is TGTGCCAGCAGCCTCGGGACAGAGCAGCAAGGGTATGGCTACACCTTC.

The V and J genes are TRBV1 and TRBJ2-7; the table's D call, TRBD1, was not checked against the DNA. TRBV1 corresponds to a pseudogene. The CDR3 runs 18 residues. For the CDR3, the DNA is TGCACCAGCAGCCTAACCCGTATAACACAGGTTTCGTACTACGAGCAGTACTTC. It is translated as CTSSLTRITQVSYYEQYF.

The chain carries TRBV6-5 and TRBJ1-2; D possibly corresponds to TRBD1 (5 bases). This CDR3 region has 14 residues. The germline V and J ends were trimmed by 4 bases and 8 bases, with 17 bases remaining between them. Germline V gene sequence: CDR1 MNHEY, CDR2 SVGAGI. DNA for the CDR3: TGTGCCAGCAGTTTCGAACCAACAGGTTGGGGCTACACCTTC. It specifies CASSFEPTGWGYTF.

The chain joins TRBV9 to TRBJ2-1; possibly TRBD2 for D (6 bases). Deletions cut 3 bases from V and 0 bases from J, with 10 bases between. The length of the CDR3 is 15 residues. CDR1 and CDR2 (germline): SGDLS, YYNGEE. The CDR3, as DNA: TGTGCCAGCAGCGAAGCGGGCGTCTCCTACAATGAGCAGTTCTTC. Protein: CASSEAGVSYNEQFF.

The J gene is TRBJ2-1, the V gene TRBV30; 8 bases are shared with TRBD2. Germline CDR1 and CDR2: GTSNPN and SVGIG (reference sequence). V gave up 2 bases and J gave up 9 bases; unmatched junction bases: 6. The CDR3 is made up of 13 amino acids. This CDR3 is CAWSNGLASEQFF. For the CDR3, the DNA is TGTGCCTGGAGTAACGGACTAGCTAGTGAGCAGTTCTTC.

The chain recombines TRBV23-1 with TRBJ1-1; D possibly corresponds to TRBD1 (6 bases). TRBV23-1 is placed among ORFs of uncertain function. V shed 4 bases and J shed 1 base, with 10 bases lying between them. CDR3 size: 14 residues. CDR3 sequence: CASSRQGPNTEAFF. The CDR3 DNA follows: TGCGCCAGCAGTCGGCAGGGGCCGAACACTGAAGCTTTCTTT.

The V call is TRBV18, the J call TRBJ2-1; a possible D gene is TRBD1 (6 bases). The CDR3 is 14 amino acids. V was trimmed by 3 bases and J by 3 bases, leaving 9 bases between them. From germline, CDR1 is KGHSH and CDR2 LQKENI. The CDR3 DNA sequence: TGTGCCAGCTCACCGAGGGGGTACTACAATGAGCAGTTCTTC. It translates to CASSPRGYYNEQFF. The full variable domain, with the rest looked up from reference TRBV18 and TRBJ2-1, is NAGVMQNPRHLVRRRGQEARLRCSPMKGHSHVYWYRQLPEEGLKFMVYLQKENIIDESGMPKERFSAEFPKEGPSILRIQQVVRGDSAAYFCASSPRGYYNEQFFGPGTRLTVL.

The rearrangement joins TRBV6-5 to TRBJ1-3; the D is unclear. Per the germline V gene, CDR1 is MNHEY and CDR2 is SVGAGI. CDR3 length: 14 amino acids. V gave up 11 bases and J gave up 0 bases, with 14 bases separating them. CDR3 loop: CASVGVNSGNTIYF. CDR3 nucleotides: TGTGCCTCGGTCGGGGTGAACTCTGGAAACACCATATATTTT.

The chain is built from TRBV7-8 and TRBJ2-2, with D perhaps TRBD1 (5 bases). V lost 5 bases to trimming and J lost 9 bases, with 13 bases between them. The CDR3 runs 13 residues. Germline CDR1 and CDR2: SGHVS and FQNEAQ. The CDR3 DNA follows: TGTGCCAGCAGCCAGCACAGGTCCCGGGAGCTGTTTTTT. This sequence encodes CASSQHRSRELFF. Supplemented by reference TRBV7-8 and TRBJ2-2, the full variable domain reads GAGVSQSPRYKVAKRGQDVALRCDPISGHVSLFWYQQALGQGPEFLTYFQNEAQLDKSGLPSDRFFAERPEGSVSTLKIQRTQQEDSAVYLCASSQHRSRELFFGEGSRLTVL.

The rearrangement joins TRBV29-1 to TRBJ2-1; D is perhaps TRBD2 (6 bases). The CDR3 totals 14 residues. Trimming cost V 6 bases and J 4 bases, with 16 bases left between them. Germline assignment: CDR1 SQVTM and CDR2 ANQGSEA. The CDR3: CSVITGGPYNEQFF. CDR3 nucleotides: TGCAGCGTCATAACTGGAGGGCCTTACAATGAGCAGTTCTTC.

CDR3 in DNA: TGTGCCAGCAGTTTATTCGCGGACACTTTCTACTCTGGGGCCAACGTCCTGACTTTC. Its translation is CASSLFADTFYSGANVLTF. The chain links TRBV27 to TRBJ2-6, with a tentative D call TRBD1 (5 bases). The CDR3 is 19 amino acids. The V end lost 1 base, the J end lost 0 bases, and 16 bases lay between the germline ends. The V gene's germline CDR1 is MNHEY and CDR2 SMNVEV (reference sequence). The full variable domain, completed using reference TRBV27 and TRBJ2-6, is EAQVTQNPRYLITVTGKKLTVTCSQNMNHEYMSWYRQDPGLGLRQIYYSMNVEVTDKGDVPEGYKVSRKEKRNFPLILESPSPNQTSLYFCASSLFADTFYSGANVLTFGAGSRLTVL.

The chain links TRBV11-2 to TRBJ2-6; D is perhaps TRBD1 (5 bases). Germline CDR1 and CDR2: SGHAT and FQNNGV. The V end was cut by 5 bases, the J end by 0 bases, with 20 bases between. The CDR3 sequence is 19 residues long. CDR3 nucleotides: TGTGCCAGCAGCCCACTAAATAGACAGACCTACTCTGGGGCCAACGTCCTGACTTTC. Its translation is CASSPLNRQTYSGANVLTF.

The chain carries TRBV5-1 and TRBJ1-1; the match to TRBD1 covers 8 bases. The germline CDR1 and CDR2 sequences are SGHRS and YFSETQ. The CDR3 totals 17 residues. Trimming cost V 4 bases and J 1 base; bases outside gene matches: 12. Here the CDR3 DNA reads TGCGCCAGCAGCCTACGCCGACAGGGGTCGGGGAACACTGAAGCTTTCTTT. This encodes CASSLRRQGSGNTEAFF.